The rows below give T cell receptor beta chains drawn from one sample of a study of siplizumab effects on memory and regulatory T cells. Repertoires were generated with immunoSEQ multiplex PCR, while TCRdb's copy carries only in-frame clones and drops some. The data contain 55,000 to 65,000 clones, about 97% of them singletons. Sequencing input: naive CD8+ T cells sorted from blood. These receptors came from a human donor in good health. Each CDR3 is given with its conserved first and last residue. Each record gives: V gene, J gene, clone size, D gene, CDR3 DNA, CDR3 protein. D genes are given only for firm matches. Size tells how often a clone was seen (once, few, many) or the class of an expanded clone, and some rows leave it out.

V: TRBV30; J: TRBJ2-7; size: -; D: -; DNA: TGTGCCTGGAGTGAACAGGTCCACGAGCAGTACTTC; CDR3: CAWSEQVHEQYF
V: TRBV25-1; J: TRBJ2-5; size: -; D: -; DNA: TGTGCCAGCAGTCCTAGAGAGACCCAGTACTTC; CDR3: CASSPRETQYF
V: TRBV10-3; J: TRBJ1-4; size: -; D: -; DNA: TGTGCCATCAGTGAGGGTACAGGAACAACTAATGAAAAACTGTTTTTT; CDR3: CAISEGTGTTNEKLFF
V: TRBV9; J: TRBJ1-2; size: -; D: -; DNA: TGTGCCAGCAGCGGCGCGGGGGTAGGAGCTAACTATGGCTACACCTTC; CDR3: CASSGAGVGANYGYTF
V: TRBV4-1; J: TRBJ1-2; size: -; D: -; DNA: TGCGCCAGCAGCCAAGATTTGGGGGGCTATGGCTACACCTTC; CDR3: CASSQDLGGYGYTF
V: TRBV5-4; J: TRBJ2-2; size: once; D: -; DNA: TGTGCCAGCAGCTTACAGGGATACACCGGGGAGCTGTTTTTT; CDR3: CASSLQGYTGELFF
V: TRBV15; J: TRBJ2-3; size: -; D: -; DNA: TGTGCCACCAGCAGAGATCTCGGCAGCCCGGCCACAGATACGCAGTATTTT; CDR3: CATSRDLGSPATDTQYF
V: TRBV10-2; J: TRBJ2-7; size: -; D: TRBD1; DNA: TGCGCCAGTGGACAGGTAACCTACGAGCAGTACTTC; CDR3: CASGQVTYEQYF
V: TRBV28; J: TRBJ2-3; size: -; D: TRBD2; DNA: TGTGCCAGCAGTTTACCACCGAGCGGGAGGGCCTCAAATACGCAGTATTTT; CDR3: CASSLPPSGRASNTQYF
V: TRBV5-1; J: TRBJ2-3; size: -; D: TRBD2; DNA: TGCGCCAGCAGCTTGGGGACTAGCGGACCCACAGATACGCAGTATTTT; CDR3: CASSLGTSGPTDTQYF
V: TRBV5-1; J: TRBJ2-5; size: -; D: TRBD1; DNA: TGCGCCAGCAGCTTGGAGGGGGCCCCAGAGACCCAGTACTTC; CDR3: CASSLEGAPETQYF
V: TRBV19; J: TRBJ2-7; size: -; D: TRBD2; DNA: TGTGCCAGTAGTATTGGCGGGGGCTCCTACGAGCAGTACTTC; CDR3: CASSIGGGSYEQYF
V: TRBV7-8; J: TRBJ2-7; size: -; D: -; DNA: TGTGCCAGCAGCCTAATAGCGGAAGGGAGCTCCTACGAGCAGTACTTC; CDR3: CASSLIAEGSSYEQYF
V: TRBV30; J: TRBJ2-7; size: -; D: -; DNA: TGTGCGGGCGGGGTGGTAGCGAGCTACGAGCAGTACTTC; CDR3: CAGGVVASYEQYF
V: TRBV9; J: TRBJ2-2; size: -; D: -; DNA: TGTGCCAGCACTGGCAGGGGCACCGGGGAGCTGTTTTTT; CDR3: CASTGRGTGELFF
V: TRBV30; J: TRBJ2-1; size: -; D: -; DNA: TGTGCCTGGGAATTAGCGGCCAGGCAGTTCTTC; CDR3: CAWELAARQFF
V: TRBV4-1; J: TRBJ1-3; size: -; D: -; DNA: TGCGCCAGCAGCCAGGCGTACAGGGTTTTAGGAAACACCATATATTTT; CDR3: CASSQAYRVLGNTIYF
V: TRBV28; J: TRBJ2-5; size: -; D: TRBD2; DNA: TGTGCCAGCAGTTTAGGACTAGCGGGTCCGAATCAAGAGACCCAGTACTTC; CDR3: CASSLGLAGPNQETQYF
V: TRBV7-2; J: TRBJ2-1; size: -; D: TRBD2; DNA: TGTGCCAGCAGCTTAGACGGGGGGGTGAAGAATGAGCAGTTCTTC; CDR3: CASSLDGGVKNEQFF
V: TRBV11-1; J: TRBJ2-4; size: -; D: -; DNA: TGTGCCAGCAGCTTAGAGGGGGCAGGGAGGGACATTCAGTACTTC; CDR3: CASSLEGAGRDIQYF
V: TRBV5-1; J: TRBJ2-7; size: once; D: -; DNA: TGCGCCAGCAGCTTGGGCGACAGTTCGACCTACGAGCAGTACTTC; CDR3: CASSLGDSSTYEQYF
V: TRBV14; J: TRBJ2-1; size: -; D: -; DNA: TGTGCCAGCAGCCAGTTGACAGGAGTATACAATGAGCAGTTCTTC; CDR3: CASSQLTGVYNEQFF
V: TRBV19; J: TRBJ2-6; size: -; D: -; DNA: TGTGCCAGTAGTCTGTACCGGGACTTCTCTGGGGCCAACGTCCTGACTTTC; CDR3: CASSLYRDFSGANVLTF
V: TRBV7-9; J: TRBJ1-1; size: -; D: TRBD1; DNA: TGTGCCAGCAGCTTTCACCGGGACAGGGGGGACACTGAAGCTTTCTTT; CDR3: CASSFHRDRGDTEAFF
V: TRBV2; J: TRBJ2-7; size: -; D: -; DNA: TGTGCCAGCATACGACAAGGCTACGAGCAGTACTTC; CDR3: CASIRQGYEQYF
V: TRBV29-1; J: TRBJ2-2; size: -; D: TRBD2; DNA: TGCAGCCTCGAACTACTAGCGGGAGGGCCGTTCACCGGGGAGCTGTTTTTT; CDR3: CSLELLAGGPFTGELFF
V: TRBV7-9; J: TRBJ2-1; size: -; D: -; DNA: TGTGCCAGCAGCTTGCCAACAGGGACCCCCTACAATGAGCAGTTCTTC; CDR3: CASSLPTGTPYNEQFF
V: TRBV7-9; J: TRBJ1-1; size: -; D: -; DNA: TGTGCCAGCAGCTTATTTAGCGGGAATGAAGCTTTCTTT; CDR3: CASSLFSGNEAFF
V: TRBV6-1; J: TRBJ1-2; size: few; D: TRBD1; DNA: TGTGCCAGCAGTGAAGCCACGACAGGGAACTATGGCTACACCTTC; CDR3: CASSEATTGNYGYTF
V: TRBV21-1; J: TRBJ2-2; size: -; D: -; DNA: TGTGCCAGCAAGCCCGGGACAGGGCTGGGAGCCGGGGAGCTGTTTTTT; CDR3: CASKPGTGLGAGELFF
V: TRBV28; J: TRBJ2-7; size: -; D: TRBD2; DNA: TGTGCCAGCAGTTTTCCTCTACTAGCGGGAGCGAACGAGCAGTACTTC; CDR3: CASSFPLLAGANEQYF
V: TRBV28; J: TRBJ2-1; size: -; D: -; DNA: TGTGCCAGCAGTTCGAGGGGGACGTATGAGCAGTTCTTC; CDR3: CASSSRGTYEQFF
V: TRBV6-5; J: TRBJ1-3; size: -; D: -; DNA: TGTGCCAGCTTCGGGGCTAACTCTGGAAACACCATATATTTT; CDR3: CASFGANSGNTIYF
V: TRBV7-6; J: TRBJ2-1; size: -; D: TRBD1; DNA: TGTGCCAGCAGCTTATTGGGACAGGGGGCCGGTGAGCAGTTCTTC; CDR3: CASSLLGQGAGEQFF
V: TRBV7-9; J: TRBJ1-5; size: -; D: -; DNA: TGTGCCAGCAGCTTAGCGGGGGTCGGGAGCAATCAGCCCCAGCATTTT; CDR3: CASSLAGVGSNQPQHF
V: TRBV2; J: TRBJ2-1; size: -; D: TRBD2; DNA: TGTGCCAGTAGCGGGAGGGGAAACAATGAGCAGTTCTTC; CDR3: CASSGRGNNEQFF
V: TRBV2; J: TRBJ2-1; size: -; D: TRBD2; DNA: TGTGCCACCCCCACCGGGCTAGCGGACAATGAGCAGTTCTTC; CDR3: CATPTGLADNEQFF
V: TRBV9; J: TRBJ1-2; size: -; D: -; DNA: TGTGCCAGCAGCGCCAGGGATAACTATGGCTACACCTTC; CDR3: CASSARDNYGYTF
V: TRBV15; J: TRBJ1-2; size: few; D: -; DNA: TGTGCCACCAGCGGATCGACAGGTAGCTATGGCTACACCTTC; CDR3: CATSGSTGSYGYTF
V: TRBV7-9; J: TRBJ2-7; size: -; D: -; DNA: TGTGCCAGCAGCATGGACGGCGGGGACGAGCAGTACTTC; CDR3: CASSMDGGDEQYF
V: TRBV9; J: TRBJ1-3; size: -; D: -; DNA: TGTGCCAGCAGCGGTCGGACGGGGACCTCTGGAAACACCATATATTTT; CDR3: CASSGRTGTSGNTIYF
V: TRBV5-6; J: TRBJ1-6; size: -; D: -; DNA: TGTGCCAGCAGCGGGGGCGGGTTGCCCCTCCACTTT; CDR3: CASSGGGLPLHF
V: TRBV4-1; J: TRBJ2-3; size: -; D: TRBD2; DNA: TGCGCCAGCAGCCATCAAGACGGGGGACTAGCGGGAGGTTATACGCAGTATTTT; CDR3: CASSHQDGGLAGGYTQYF
V: TRBV19; J: TRBJ1-1; size: -; D: -; DNA: TGTGCCAGTAGTACGGCCCCCGCAGGGCATTTGGACACTGAAGCTTTCTTT; CDR3: CASSTAPAGHLDTEAFF
V: TRBV19; J: TRBJ2-1; size: -; D: -; DNA: TGTGCCAGTAGTGCCGGGACTGCCTACAATGAGCAGTTCTTC; CDR3: CASSAGTAYNEQFF
V: TRBV6-5; J: TRBJ2-2; size: -; D: -; DNA: TGTGCCAGCGCAACAGAAACCGGGGAGCTGTTTTTT; CDR3: CASATETGELFF
V: TRBV9; J: TRBJ2-1; size: -; D: TRBD2; DNA: TGTGCCAGCAACCTAGCGGGAGCGGAGCAGTTCTTC; CDR3: CASNLAGAEQFF
V: TRBV25-1; J: TRBJ2-3; size: -; D: -; DNA: TGTGCCAGCAGTGAGGGCCCCCGGTGGGGCACAGATACGCAGTATTTT; CDR3: CASSEGPRWGTDTQYF
V: TRBV29-1; J: TRBJ1-1; size: -; D: TRBD1; DNA: TGCAGCGCTCGGACAGGGATGAACACTGAAGCTTTCTTT; CDR3: CSARTGMNTEAFF
V: TRBV29-1; J: TRBJ2-2; size: -; D: -; DNA: TGCAGCGCAATAGGGGGCACCGGGGAGCTGTTTTTT; CDR3: CSAIGGTGELFF
V: TRBV15; J: TRBJ1-4; size: -; D: TRBD1; DNA: TGTGCCACCAGCCCTCGTCCGACAGGGCAAGATGAAAAACTGTTTTTT; CDR3: CATSPRPTGQDEKLFF
V: TRBV7-6; J: TRBJ2-1; size: -; D: TRBD2; DNA: TGTGCCAGCAGCTTAAGTCCGGGCCTAGCGGGAGAGGAATACGATGAGCAGTTCTTC; CDR3: CASSLSPGLAGEEYDEQFF
V: TRBV27; J: TRBJ1-5; size: -; D: -; DNA: TGTGCCAGCAGCAGTCTAGGGGGTAATCAGCCCCAGCATTTT; CDR3: CASSSLGGNQPQHF
V: TRBV28; J: TRBJ2-7; size: -; D: -; DNA: TGTGCCAGCAGTTTATCGGGAATTATCTACGAGCAGTACTTC; CDR3: CASSLSGIIYEQYF
V: TRBV6-6; J: TRBJ2-1; size: -; D: -; DNA: TGTGCCAGCAGTCAGGACAATGAGCAGTTCTTC; CDR3: CASSQDNEQFF
V: TRBV2; J: TRBJ1-1; size: -; D: -; DNA: TGTGCCAGCAGGCCAACAGGGTCGGGGTGGGAAGCTTTCTTT; CDR3: CASRPTGSGWEAFF
V: TRBV5-6; J: TRBJ1-1; size: -; D: TRBD1; DNA: TGTGCCAGCAGCACGAACGAGGGGACAGGGTTGAACACTGAAGCTTTCTTT; CDR3: CASSTNEGTGLNTEAFF
V: TRBV19; J: TRBJ2-3; size: -; D: TRBD2; DNA: TGTGCCAGTAGTATAGGACAGCTCGGGGGGGATACGCAGTATTTT; CDR3: CASSIGQLGGDTQYF
V: TRBV27; J: TRBJ2-1; size: once; D: TRBD2; DNA: TGTGCCAGCAGCGAACTAGCGGGAGGTTTAATCTTC; CDR3: CASSELAGGLIF